This T cell receptor (beta chain) is drawn from a study of T cell changes during pregnancy in multiple sclerosis. Only in-frame clones appear in the TCRdb table, and some are missing; sequencing was by immunoSEQ multiplex PCR. The top ten clones hold 0.8% of a sample with 28,000 or so clones, roughly 89% of them seen once. The sample was CD4+ T cells from peripheral blood mononuclear cells, taken in the second trimester of pregnancy. The clonotype was recovered from a female donor with multiple sclerosis, enrolled in a pregnancy study.

In DNA, the CDR3 is TGCGTCCCTAGCGGGGGGCTGCAAGAGACCCAGTACTTC. Amino acids: CVPSGGLQETQYF. V gene TRBV4-3 combines with J gene TRBJ2-5; the match to TRBD2 covers 11 bases. The germline V gene has CDR1 LGHNA and CDR2 YSLEER. CDR3 length: 13 residues.